This TCR beta chain derives from a study of Ad26.COV2.S vaccination and SARS-CoV-2 variants. At the level of the study: The study gave Ad26.COV2.S intramuscularly, once or twice 56 days apart. Study outcomes and limitations: Vaccinees showed greater spike-specific TCR breadth than placebo recipients. Reported findings describe substantial breadth in spike-specific CD8+ and CD4+ T cell responses following vaccination.

With respect to this clone: Its antigen is not identified.

Trimming left V 0 bases short and J 1 base short, with 10 bases between. Looked up from germline, CDR1 is KGHSH and CDR2 is LQKENI. The CDR3 runs to 16 residues. Treatment indicated: some 20 received Ad26.COV2.S at low or high dose, single or two shots; several received placebo; per-sample allocation not given. On day 63 after the first injection, vaccine and placebo recipients gave samples. Boston provided a donor who was an adult aged 18-55 years. Generated by immunoSEQ multiplex PCR, the TCRdb table keeps only in-frame clones and is missing some. The repertoire holds fewer than 800,000 clones, around 90% seen once, with about 1.5% in the top ten.

The TCR originated in a person aged 18-60 years who received the Ad26.COV2.S COVID-19 vaccine or a placebo. This specimen consisted of peripheral blood, obtained in a trial of Ad26.COV2.S vaccine versus placebo. The rearrangement uses TRBV18 and TRBJ1-3; D is uncertain. The CDR3 here is CASSPPSVRSGNTIYF. CDR3 nucleotide sequence: TGTGCCAGCTCACCACCGTCTGTAAGATCTGGAAACACCATATATTTT.